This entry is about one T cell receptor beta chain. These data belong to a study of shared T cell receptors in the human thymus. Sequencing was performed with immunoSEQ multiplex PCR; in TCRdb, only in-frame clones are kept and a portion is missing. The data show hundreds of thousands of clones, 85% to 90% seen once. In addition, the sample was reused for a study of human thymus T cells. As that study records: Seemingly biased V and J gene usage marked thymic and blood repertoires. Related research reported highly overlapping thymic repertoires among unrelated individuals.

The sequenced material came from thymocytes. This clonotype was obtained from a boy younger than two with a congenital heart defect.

This CDR3 reads CASSSGLAGVEDTGELFF. The CDR3 DNA reads as TGTGCCAGCAGCTCAGGACTAGCGGGAGTGGAGGACACCGGGGAGCTGTTTTTT. The chain couples TRBV7-6 to TRBJ2-2; TRBD2 agrees at 13 bases. Trimming took 4 bases from V and 3 from J; bases not matched to a gene: 8. CDR1 and CDR2 (germline): SGHVS, FNYEAQ. This CDR3 contains 18 residues.